This TCR beta chain stems from a study of T cells after somatic rescue of genetic block. Assay used: immunoSEQ multiplex PCR; TCRdb lists only in-frame clones, some missing. The table records roughly 120,000 clones, around nine tenths of them present only once. The CDR3 runs to 14 residues. From germline, CDR1 is SGHAT and CDR2 FQNNGV. Trimming pared 5 bases from V and 2 bases from J, leaving 12 bases between. Sample: peripheral blood mononuclear cells (PBMCs). The chain has TRBV11-2 and TRBJ1-1, with D possibly TRBD1 on 6 matching bases. The clonotype comes from a woman between 18 and 30 years old. DNA for the CDR3: TGTGCCAGCAGCCGCTCCAGGGGTAACACTGAAGCTTTCTTT. This encodes CASSRSRGNTEAFF.